Detailed here is one TCR beta chain. Profiled with immunoSEQ multiplex PCR; TCRdb holds only in-frame clones, not every one. The table shows over 150,000 clones, with 75% to 95% occurring only once. Germline CDR1 is MDHEN and CDR2 is SYDVKM. The CDR3 runs to 16 residues. V was clipped by 5 bases and J by 1 base, with 17 bases between them. The data belong to a study of control samples from healthy donors and cancer patients. J is TRBJ1-2 and V is TRBV28; D is unresolved. This TCR came from a woman aged 40 to 55 in good health. What was sequenced was blood. The CDR3 region has the DNA TGTGCCAGCAGTCGGGCTCAGCAAGCTGGTAACTATGGCTACACCTTC. Protein sequence: CASSRAQQAGNYGYTF.